The 16 T cell receptor beta chains below were found in one sample sequenced in a study of control samples from healthy donors and cancer patients. Method: immunoSEQ multiplex PCR; TCRdb's copy keeps in-frame clones and lacks some. This table holds 150,000 to 200,000 clones, just over 85% found once. Material: blood. All receptors come from a woman aged 25-40 years in good health.

The rearrangement links TRBV10-2 to TRBJ2-2; 9 bases fit TRBD2. CDR1 WSHSY and CDR2 SAAADI come from the germline V gene. V dropped 7 bases and J dropped 5; count of bases not matched to a gene: 8. The CDR3 totals 15 residues. The CDR3 DNA is TGCGCCAGCACCATTAGCGGGAGTGGGACCGGGGAGCTGTTTTTT. Encoded protein: CASTISGSGTGELFF.

V usage is TRBV5-4 and J usage is TRBJ1-1; no firm D call. Looked up from germline, CDR1 is SGHNT and CDR2 is YYREEE (reference sequence). The CDR3 has 14 residues. V lost 1 base and J lost 10, with 17 bases in between. DNA for the CDR3: TGTGCCAGCAGCTTGTTTGGCCGCGGTCAAGGAGCTTTCTTT. Its translation is CASSLFGRGQGAFF. The full variable domain, rest sourced from reference TRBV5-4 and TRBJ1-1, is ETGVTQSPTHLIKTRGQQVTLRCSSQSGHNTVSWYQQALGQGPQFIFQYYREEENGRGNFPPRFSGLQFPNYSSELNVNALELDDSALYLCASSLFGRGQGAFFGQGTRLTVV.

The rearrangement links TRBV24-1 to TRBJ1-5; D not resolved. This CDR3 contains 12 residues. V lost 7 bases, J lost 4 bases, and 7 bases lay in between. Germline assignment: CDR1 KGHDR and CDR2 SFDVKD. The CDR3 sequence: CATSGRNQPQHF. CDR3 nucleotides: TGTGCCACCAGCGGTCGGAATCAGCCCCAGCATTTT.

The V and J genes are TRBV6-5 and TRBJ1-2; D is uncertain. Looked up from germline, CDR1 is MNHEY and CDR2 is SVGAGI. Trimming pared 2 bases from V and 2 bases from J, leaving 6 bases between. This CDR3 comprises 13 residues. The CDR3 reads CASSYERNYGYTF. The CDR3 DNA sequence: TGTGCCAGCAGTTACGAACGGAACTATGGCTACACCTTC.

The chain recombines TRBV2 with TRBJ2-2; D possibly corresponds to TRBD2 (6 bases). The V gene lost 4 bases and the J gene lost 0 bases, with 12 bases spanning the gap. Germline CDR1 SNHLY, CDR2 FYNNEI. The CDR3 loop spans 16 amino acids. For the CDR3, the DNA is TGTGCCAGCAGTGTCGGCGGGACCGCGAACACCGGGGAGCTGTTTTTT. It translates to CASSVGGTANTGELFF.

The chain has TRBV28 and TRBJ1-1, with a possible D match to TRBD1 (5 bases). Germline CDR1 and CDR2: MDHEN and SYDVKM. CDR3 length: 13 residues. V lost 7 bases and J lost 5, with 14 bases in between. CDR3 bases: TGTGCCAGCATCCCACTAGGGGAGACTGAAGCTTTCTTT. This gives the protein CASIPLGETEAFF.

With regard to this clone: Within the sample, other DNA sequences also encode this same CDR3. This chain joins TRBV25-1 and TRBJ1-2; D ambiguous. Trimming left V 6 bases short and J 3 bases short, with 8 bases between. Germline lookup yields CDR1 MGHDK and CDR2 SYGVNS. The CDR3 runs 12 residues. The CDR3 sequence is CASSGSYYGYTF. The CDR3 nucleotides read TGTGCCAGCAGCGGCAGCTACTATGGCTACACCTTC.

The gene calls are TRBV28 and TRBJ1-2, with no clear D. Germline V gives CDR1 MDHEN, CDR2 SYDVKM. V lost 4 bases to trimming and J lost 3 bases, with 15 bases between them. This CDR3 contains 15 residues. DNA of the CDR3: TGTGCCAGCAGTTATCTCACCCCGGGCGACTATGGCTACACCTTC. Amino acids: CASSYLTPGDYGYTF.

This clone turned up a few times. An end of the junction differs from the germline gene, which may be a read error. The chain is built from TRBV7-7 and TRBJ2-6; D unresolved. Germline V lookup: CDR1 SSHAT, CDR2 FNYEAQ (reference sequence). CDR3 length equals 15 residues. Written as DNA, the CDR3 is TGTGCTAGCAGCCCCTCCAGCTCTGGGGCCAACGTCCTGACTTTC. It yields the protein CASSPSSSGANVLTF.

The chain recombines TRBV24-1 with TRBJ2-6; perhaps TRBD1 as D (6 bases). The CDR3 has 16 amino acids. Germline V gene lookup returns CDR1 KGHDR and CDR2 SFDVKD. The V end was cut by 3 bases, the J end by 0 bases, with 8 bases between. The CDR3, as DNA: TGTGCCACCAGTGATCCACAGGGCTCTGGGGCCAACGTCCTGACTTTC. This encodes CATSDPQGSGANVLTF.

The J gene is TRBJ1-1, the V gene TRBV4-2; D gene ambiguous. The germline V gene has CDR1 LGHNA and CDR2 YNFKEQ. V was clipped by 3 bases and J by 7 bases, with 15 bases between them. This CDR3 comprises 14 residues. The CDR3 nucleotides read TGTGCCAGCAGCCAGTCTTCGGGAACCCGTGAAGCTTTCTTT. Its translation is CASSQSSGTREAFF.

V usage is TRBV3-1 (or the pseudogene TRBV3-2) and J usage is TRBJ2-3; 13 bases line up with TRBD2. The ends lost 4 bases at V and 4 bases at J; junction bases unmatched: 5. The germline V gene encodes CDR1 LGHDT and CDR2 YNNKEL (reference sequence). This CDR3 is built from 16 residues. CDR3: CASSLTSGGGADTQYF. Here the CDR3 DNA reads TGTGCCAGCAGCCTCACTAGCGGGGGGGGAGCAGATACGCAGTATTTT.

The chain employs TRBV28 and TRBJ2-5; D gene uncertain. The length of the CDR3 is 14 residues. V was shortened by 4 bases and J by 4 bases, with 13 bases between the two germline ends. CDR1 MDHEN and CDR2 SYDVKM come from the germline V gene. The CDR3 sequence: CASSSSGRSETQYF. DNA for the CDR3: TGTGCCAGCAGTTCTTCCGGACGTTCAGAGACCCAGTACTTC.

V and J are TRBV5-1 and TRBJ2-1; 13 bases map to TRBD2. V lost 4 bases, J lost 9 bases, and 7 bases stayed unmatched. Per germline, CDR1 SGHRS and CDR2 YFSETQ. The CDR3 spans 15 residues. The CDR3 DNA follows: TGCGCCAGCAGCCGGACTAGCGGGGGAGAAGGTGAGCAGTTCTTC. It codes for CASSRTSGGEGEQFF.

The chain carries TRBV18 and TRBJ1-2, with a tentative D call TRBD1 (6 bases). The germline V and J ends were trimmed by 9 bases and 8 bases, with 19 bases remaining between them. Germline assignment: CDR1 KGHSH and CDR2 LQKENI. This CDR3 region has 13 residues. CDR3 bases: TGTGCCAGTCAGGGGTTAAAAGGGAACGGCTACACCTTC. Protein: CASQGLKGNGYTF. Full variable domain (remainder filled in from reference TRBV18 and TRBJ1-2): NAGVMQNPRHLVRRRGQEARLRCSPMKGHSHVYWYRQLPEEGLKFMVYLQKENIIDESGMPKERFSAEFPKEGPSILRIQQVVRGDSAAYFCASQGLKGNGYTFGSGTRLTVV.

The gene calls are TRBV5-1 and TRBJ2-5; 7 nucleotides align to TRBD1. The CDR3 consists of 15 residues. After removal of 0 bases from V and 4 bases from J, the junction contained 6 bases not matched to a gene. The germline CDR1 and CDR2 sequences are SGHRS and YFSETQ. This chain's CDR3 is CASSLEAPGGETQYF. CDR3 bases: TGCGCCAGCAGCTTGGAGGCCCCAGGGGGAGAGACCCAGTACTTC.